Each of the 4 T cell receptor beta chains below was sequenced from the same sample in a study of shared clonotypes between healthy human individuals. Generated by immunoSEQ multiplex PCR, the TCRdb table keeps only in-frame clones and is missing some. The sample yields approximately 500,000 clones, over 70% seen once. Sequencing was done on a sample of PBMCs. All receptors derive from a middle-aged woman in good health. Some clones in this sample may be carry-over from other donors' samples.

The count of this clone is one. DNA for the CDR3: TGTGCCAGCAGCCTCGGGGTAGCGGACACAGATACGCAGTATTTT. Protein: CASSLGVADTDTQYF. V and J are TRBV7-2 and TRBJ2-3; a possible D gene is TRBD2 (6 bases). Trimming took 5 bases from V and 2 from J, leaving 14 bases between them. In germline, CDR1 is SGHTA, CDR2 FQGNSA. This CDR3 comprises 15 residues.

Turning to this clone: A far bigger clonotype differs at one base, so this is likely a read error. The rearrangement links TRBV10-3 to TRBJ1-1; perhaps TRBD1 as D (6 bases). CDR3 length: 12 amino acids. Germline V gene lookup returns CDR1 ENHRY and CDR2 SYGVKD. Here the CDR3 reads CSSQGPTPEAFF. In DNA, the CDR3 is TGTTCCAGCCAGGGGCCAACCCCTGAAGCTTTCTTT.

About this clone itself: This probably arose from a read error, given a far larger clone one base away. This chain connects TRBV29-1 to TRBJ1-5; maybe TRBD1 (6 bases). In germline, CDR1 is SQVTM, CDR2 ANQGSEA. The CDR3 contains 13 residues. DNA of the CDR3: TGCAGCGCATCGGACAGAAACAATCATCCCCAGCATTTT. It translates to CSASDRNNHPQHF. Filled out from reference TRBV29-1 and TRBJ1-5, the complete variable domain reads SAVISQKPSRDICQRGTSLTIQCQVDSQVTMMFWYRQQPGQSLTLIATANQGSEATYESGFVIDKFPISRPNLTFSTLTVSNMSPEDSSIYLCSASDRNNHPQHFGDGTRLSIL.

This clone occurred once. The chain carries TRBV19 and TRBJ1-4, with D possibly matching TRBD1 (5 bases). Germline assignment: CDR1 LNHDA and CDR2 SQIVND (reference sequence). CDR3 size: 13 residues. Trimming stripped 6 bases from V and 4 bases from J, with 9 bases between. The CDR3 DNA is TGTGCCAGTAGGACAGAACTTAATGAAAAACTGTTTTTT. It is translated as CASRTELNEKLFF.